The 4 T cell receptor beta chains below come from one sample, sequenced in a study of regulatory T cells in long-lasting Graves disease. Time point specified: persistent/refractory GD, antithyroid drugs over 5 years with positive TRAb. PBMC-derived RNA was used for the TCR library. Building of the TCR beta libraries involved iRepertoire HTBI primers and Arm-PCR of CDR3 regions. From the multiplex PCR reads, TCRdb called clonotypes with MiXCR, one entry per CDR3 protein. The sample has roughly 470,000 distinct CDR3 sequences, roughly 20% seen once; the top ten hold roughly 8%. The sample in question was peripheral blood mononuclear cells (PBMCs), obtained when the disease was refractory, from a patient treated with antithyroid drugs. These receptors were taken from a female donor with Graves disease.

CDR3 residues: CASSPWGTGGFGKAFF. DNA of the CDR3: TGTGCCAGCAGTCCATGGGGGACGGGGGGTTTCGGAAAAGCTTTCTTT. The rearrangement uses TRBV6-1 and TRBJ1-1; maybe TRBD1 (5 bases). Germline CDR1 MNHNS, CDR2 SASEGT. V was cut by 5 bases and J by 9 bases, with 25 bases left in between. The CDR3 is 16 residues long.

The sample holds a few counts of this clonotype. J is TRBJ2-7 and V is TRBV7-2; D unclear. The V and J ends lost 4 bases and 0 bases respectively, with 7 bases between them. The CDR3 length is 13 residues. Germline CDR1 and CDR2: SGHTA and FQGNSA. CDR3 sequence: CASSSTYSYEQYF. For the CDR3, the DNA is TGTGCCAGCAGCTCGACTTACTCCTACGAGCAGTACTTC.

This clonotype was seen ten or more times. CDR3 amino acids: CSVEGDNEQYF. CDR3 DNA: TGCAGCGTTGAAGGTGATAACGAGCAGTACTTC. The chain combines TRBV29-1 with TRBJ2-7; D unresolved. Germline-derived CDR1 and CDR2 are SQVTM and ANQGSEA. With 1 base removed from V and 5 bases from J, the gap between germline ends came to 6 bases. The CDR3 extends over 11 amino acids.

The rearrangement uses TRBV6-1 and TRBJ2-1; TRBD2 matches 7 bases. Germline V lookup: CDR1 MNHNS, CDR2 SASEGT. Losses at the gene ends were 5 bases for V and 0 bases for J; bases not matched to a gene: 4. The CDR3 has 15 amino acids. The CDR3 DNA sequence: TGTGCCAGCAGTCTAGCGGCGGGCTCCTACAATGAGCAGTTCTTC. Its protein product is CASSLAAGSYNEQFF.